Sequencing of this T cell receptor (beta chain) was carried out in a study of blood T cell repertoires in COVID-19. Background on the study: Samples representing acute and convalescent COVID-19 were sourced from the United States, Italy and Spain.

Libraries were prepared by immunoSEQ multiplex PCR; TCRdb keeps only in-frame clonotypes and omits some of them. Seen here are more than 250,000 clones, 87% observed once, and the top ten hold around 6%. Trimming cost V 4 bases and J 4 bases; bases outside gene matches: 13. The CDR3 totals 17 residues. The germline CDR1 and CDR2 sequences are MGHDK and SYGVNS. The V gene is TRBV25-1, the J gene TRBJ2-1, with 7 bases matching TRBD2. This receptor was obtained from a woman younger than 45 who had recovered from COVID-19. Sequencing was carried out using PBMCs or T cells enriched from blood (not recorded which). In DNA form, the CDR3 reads TGTGCCAGCAGTGCCCCATGGGTGGCGGGGGTGTACAATGAGCAGTTCTTC. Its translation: CASSAPWVAGVYNEQFF.